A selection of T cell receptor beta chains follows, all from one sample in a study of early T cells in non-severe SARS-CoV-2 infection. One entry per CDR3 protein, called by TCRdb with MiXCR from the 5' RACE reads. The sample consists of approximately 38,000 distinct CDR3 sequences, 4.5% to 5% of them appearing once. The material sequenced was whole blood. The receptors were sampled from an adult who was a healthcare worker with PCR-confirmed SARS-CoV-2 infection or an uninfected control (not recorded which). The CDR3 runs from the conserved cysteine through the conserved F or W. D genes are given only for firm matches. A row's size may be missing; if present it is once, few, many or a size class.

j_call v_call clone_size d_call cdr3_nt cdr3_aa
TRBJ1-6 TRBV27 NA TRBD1 TGTGCCAGCAAGATCCGGGACAGGGGAGACATAATTCACCCCCTCCACTTT CASKIRDRGDIIHPLHF
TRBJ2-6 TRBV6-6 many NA TGTGCCAGCAGTTACAGGGTTGGGGCCAACGTCCTGACTTTC CASSYRVGANVLTF
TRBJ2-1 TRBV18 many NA TGTGCCAGCTCACCGGCAAACAATGAGCAGTTCTTC CASSPANNEQFF
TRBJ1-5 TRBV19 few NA TGTGCCAGTAGACATACAGGGAGAGGCAATCAGCCCCAGCATTTT CASRHTGRGNQPQHF
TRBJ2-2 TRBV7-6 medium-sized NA TGTGCCAGCAGCCCCGGACAGGGAGGGACCGGGGAGCTGTTTTTT CASSPGQGGTGELFF
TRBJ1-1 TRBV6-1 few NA TGTGCCAGCAGTGTAGCGGGCTCCGACACTGAAGCTTTCTTT CASSVAGSDTEAFF
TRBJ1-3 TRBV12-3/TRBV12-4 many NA TGTGCCAGCAGTTTTGCAGGGCGAGGAAACACCATATATTTT CASSFAGRGNTIYF
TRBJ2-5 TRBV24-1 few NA TGTGCCACCAGTGATGGACCCCAAGAGACCCAGTACTTC CATSDGPQETQYF
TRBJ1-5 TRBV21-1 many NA TGTGCCAGCAGCCAACGACGGCGGTGTCAGCCCCAGCATTTT CASSQRRRCQPQHF
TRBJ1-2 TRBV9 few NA TGTGCCAGCGGAAGATATTATGGCTACACCTTC CASGRYYGYTF
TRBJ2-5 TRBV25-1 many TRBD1 TGTGCCAGCAGTGCTATCAGGGGGCTCCCAGAGACCCAGTACTTC CASSAIRGLPETQYF
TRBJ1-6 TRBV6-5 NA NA TGTGCCAGCAAAGGACATTCCCTCCACTTT CASKGHSLHF
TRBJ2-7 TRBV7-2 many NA TGTGCCAGCAGCTTACAGGCCTCCTACGAGCAGTACTTC CASSLQASYEQYF
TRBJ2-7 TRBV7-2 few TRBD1 TGTGCCAGCAGCTCCCGGGACAGGGGTTACGAGCAGTACTTC CASSSRDRGYEQYF
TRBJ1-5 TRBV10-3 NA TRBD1 TGTGCCATCAGACAGGGGGCCGATCAGCCCCAGCATTTT CAIRQGADQPQHF
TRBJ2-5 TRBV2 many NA TGTGCCAGCAGTTCAAATCTCATACGGGACGGAGAAGAGACCCAGTACTTC CASSSNLIRDGEETQYF
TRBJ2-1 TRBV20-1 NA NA TGCAGTGCTAGGCCCTTAGGCGGGGATAACAATGAGCAGTTCTTC CSARPLGGDNNEQFF
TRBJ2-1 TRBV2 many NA TGTGCCAGCACCCTCCTAGCGATCAATGAGCAGTTCTTC CASTLLAINEQFF
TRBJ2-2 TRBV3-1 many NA TGTGCCAGCAGTCGGACAACGGTAGCGAACACCGGGGAGCTGTTTTTT CASSRTTVANTGELFF
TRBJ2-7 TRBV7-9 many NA TGTGCCAGCAGCTCCGACAACTACGAGCAGTACTTC CASSSDNYEQYF
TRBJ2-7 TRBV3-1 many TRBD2 TGTGCCAGCAGCCGAGCCGGGACTAGCGGGACCTTCGGGTTCTACGAGCAGTACTTC CASSRAGTSGTFGFYEQYF
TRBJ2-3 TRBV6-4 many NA TGTGCCAGCAGTGAGGGGGCCACAGATACGCAGTATTTT CASSEGATDTQYF
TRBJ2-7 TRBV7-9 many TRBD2 TGTGCCAGCAGCCCCCGGGGGGGGGCGCGGGAGCAGTACTTC CASSPRGGAREQYF
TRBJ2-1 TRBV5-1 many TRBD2 TGCGCCAGCAGCTTGGTCAGCGGGGGCTACAATGAGCAGTTCTTC CASSLVSGGYNEQFF
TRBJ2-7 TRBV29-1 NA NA TGCAGCGTTGAAGGCGTGGGCTACGAGCAGTACTTC CSVEGVGYEQYF
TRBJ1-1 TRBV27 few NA TGTGCCAGCAGTCCGGCGACACTACGCGACGCTTTCTTT CASSPATLRDAFF
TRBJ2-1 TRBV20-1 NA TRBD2 TGCAGTGCTAGAAGCGTAGGACTAGCGGGGTTTGAGCAGTTCTTC CSARSVGLAGFEQFF
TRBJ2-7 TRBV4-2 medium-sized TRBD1 TGTGCCAGCAGCCAAGAGGGGACAGGTCCCACCTACGAGCAGTACTTC CASSQEGTGPTYEQYF
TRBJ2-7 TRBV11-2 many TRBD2 TGTGCCAGCAGCCAAACTAGCGGTAGATCCTACGAGCAGTACTTC CASSQTSGRSYEQYF
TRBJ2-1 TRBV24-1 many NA TGTGCCACCAGTGACGCCTACAATGAGCAGTTCTTC CATSDAYNEQFF
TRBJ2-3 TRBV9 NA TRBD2 TGTGCCAGCAGCGTTCGGCTAGCGGGGGGGTCTCTCAGCAATACGCAGTATTTT CASSVRLAGGSLSNTQYF
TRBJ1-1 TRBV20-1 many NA TGCAGTGCTTCTAACACTGAAGCTTTCTTT CSASNTEAFF
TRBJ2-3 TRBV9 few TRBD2 TGTGCCAGCAGCGTAGGAGTAGCGGGGGACCTCACAGATACGCAGTATTTT CASSVGVAGDLTDTQYF
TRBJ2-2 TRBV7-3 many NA TGTGCCAGCAGTCAGACGGCATTTGGGGCCACCGGGGAGCTGTTTTTT CASSQTAFGATGELFF
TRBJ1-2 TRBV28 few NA TGTGCCAGCAGTTTGTCTTACTATGGCTACACCTTC CASSLSYYGYTF
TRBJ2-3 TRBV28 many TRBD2 TGTGCCAGCAGTTCATCCACCGGACTAGCGGGAGGGAGGGATACGCAGTATTTT CASSSSTGLAGGRDTQYF
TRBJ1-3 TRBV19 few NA TGTGCCAGTAGTAAGGGGCTAAGAGCTGGAAACACCATATATTTT CASSKGLRAGNTIYF